The sample holds a few counts of the clone carrying this T cell receptor beta chain. This sample stems from a study of blood T cells in healthy people across ages. Each donor was a healthy Caucasian individual from Russia, aged roughly 6 to 95. Alongside a J-beta primer mix, a sample-barcoded 5' primer served in a second PCR lasting about 7 to 12 cycles. A single record per CDR3 protein comes from TCRdb applying MiXCR to the 5' RACE reads. The sample lists around 1,000,000 distinct CDR3 sequences; about 25% were seen once. In addition, the sample was reused for a study of T cells of mothers and their children.

The specimen was blood. This TCR came from a girl aged 2 to 9 in good health.

The CDR3 DNA sequence: TGCAGCGTAGTTCCCGGTGACATCAACACAGATACGCAGTATTTT. Protein product: CSVVPGDINTDTQYF. The rearrangement links TRBV29-1 to TRBJ2-3; D gene uncertain. The germline V and J ends were trimmed by 6 bases and 2 bases, with 18 bases remaining between them. This CDR3 comprises 15 residues. Looked up from germline, CDR1 is SQVTM and CDR2 is ANQGSEA.